These 16 T cell receptor beta chains came from one sample sequenced in a study of cytomegalovirus exposure and HLA in healthy donors. Only in-frame clones appear in the TCRdb table, and some are missing; sequencing was by immunoSEQ multiplex PCR. The sample yields about 180,000 clones, around 85% seen once. Sequencing input: PBMCs. The receptors were sampled from a man aged 18 to 30 in good health and CMV-seropositive.

The V call is TRBV9, the J call TRBJ2-1; possible D gene TRBD2, 6 bases. Germline V gives CDR1 SGDLS, CDR2 YYNGEE. The ends were cut back, 3 bases at V and 0 bases at J, with 10 bases in the middle. The CDR3 runs to 15 residues. CDR3 DNA sequence: TGTGCCAGCAGCGGAGAAGCGGGCTCCTACAATGAGCAGTTCTTC. Translating gives CASSGEAGSYNEQFF.

The chain employs TRBV6-1 and TRBJ2-3; 7 nucleotides match TRBD1. Germline lookup yields CDR1 MNHNS and CDR2 SASEGT. This CDR3 has 13 residues. Trimming cost V 10 bases and J 2 bases; bases outside gene matches: 6. CDR3 in amino acids: CATRTGTTDTQYF. DNA of the CDR3: TGTGCCACCCGGACAGGTACCACAGATACGCAGTATTTT.

The rearrangement uses TRBV12-5 and TRBJ2-7; 10 nucleotides align to TRBD1. There are 14 residues in the CDR3. Germline trimming cut 5 bases from V and 2 bases from J; bases unmatched to any gene: 3. The germline V gene encodes CDR1 LGHNT and CDR2 FRNRAP. The CDR3 DNA reads TGTGCTAGTGGTACAGGACAGGGGGCCTACGAGCAGTACTTC. Amino acid sequence: CASGTGQGAYEQYF.

The CDR3 here is CASSLDRPNTEAFF. In DNA form, the CDR3 reads TGCGCCAGCAGCTTGGACAGACCGAACACTGAAGCTTTCTTT. The genes are TRBV5-1 and TRBJ1-1, with D uncertain. The CDR3 extends over 14 amino acids. The germline V gene has CDR1 SGHRS and CDR2 YFSETQ. Trimming took 0 bases from V and 1 from J, leaving 7 bases between them.

The chain links TRBV4-1 to TRBJ2-7; the match to TRBD1 covers 10 bases. Germline trimming cut 1 base from V and 2 bases from J; bases unmatched to any gene: 5. This CDR3 region has 16 residues. Germline lookup yields CDR1 MGHRA and CDR2 YSYEKL. Here the CDR3 DNA reads TGCGCCAGCAGCCAAGGGGACAGGGGCCTTACCTACGAGCAGTACTTC. This sequence encodes CASSQGDRGLTYEQYF.

The chain recombines TRBV13 with TRBJ1-1; D remains unclear. Germline V gene sequence: CDR1 PRHDT, CDR2 FYEKMQ (reference sequence). This CDR3 has 14 residues. V gave up 2 bases and J gave up 4 bases, with 11 bases separating them. Here the CDR3 reads CASSLRHEGTEAFF. The CDR3 DNA is TGTGCCAGCAGCTTACGTCATGAGGGCACTGAAGCTTTCTTT.

The rearrangement uses TRBV15 and TRBJ1-3; maybe TRBD1 (5 bases). The CDR3 consists of 14 residues. V lost 4 bases to trimming and J lost 4 bases, with 11 bases between them. CDR1 and CDR2 (germline): LNHNV, YYDKDF (reference sequence). This chain's CDR3 is CATSMGGGGNTIYF. CDR3 bases: TGTGCCACCAGCATGGGGGGTGGAGGAAACACCATATATTTT.

V is TRBV21-1 and J is TRBJ1-2; the table assigns TRBD1, which was not confirmed against the DNA. TRBV21-1 represents a pseudogene. The CDR3 sequence is 14 residues long. CDR3 sequence reads: CASSKDRGHYGYTF. The CDR3 DNA reads TGTGCCAGCAGCAAAGACAGGGGGCACTATGGCTACACCTTC.

The chain links TRBV7-8 to TRBJ1-5; 8 bases agree with TRBD1. The junction had 4 bases not matched to a gene; V was cut back by 3 bases and J by 3 bases. Germline lookup yields CDR1 SGHVS and CDR2 FQNEAQ. This CDR3 is built from 15 residues. This CDR3 is CASSFLTGVNQPQHF. CDR3 coding DNA: TGTGCCAGCAGCTTTCTGACAGGGGTCAATCAGCCCCAGCATTTT. Combining the CDR3 with reference TRBV7-8 and TRBJ1-5 gives the whole variable domain GAGVSQSPRYKVAKRGQDVALRCDPISGHVSLFWYQQALGQGPEFLTYFQNEAQLDKSGLPSDRFFAERPEGSVSTLKIQRTQQEDSAVYLCASSFLTGVNQPQHFGDGTRLSIL.

V is TRBV5-1 and J is TRBJ2-5; D gene unclear. This CDR3 has 13 amino acids. V dropped 4 bases and J dropped 2 bases, with 9 bases sitting between them. The germline V gene encodes CDR1 SGHRS and CDR2 YFSETQ. The CDR3 is CASSTTGQETQYF. The CDR3, as DNA: TGCGCCAGCAGCACAACCGGGCAAGAGACCCAGTACTTC. The full variable domain, with the rest looked up from reference TRBV5-1 and TRBJ2-5, is KAGVTQTPRYLIKTRGQQVTLSCSPISGHRSVSWYQQTPGQGLQFLFEYFSETQRNKGNFPGRFSGRQFSNSRSEMNVSTLELGDSALYLCASSTTGQETQYFGPGTRLLVL.

V is TRBV19 and J is TRBJ2-2, with 10 bases matching TRBD1. The trim removed 7 bases at V and 6 bases at J, leaving 14 bases unmatched. This CDR3 has 17 residues. Germline CDR1 LNHDA, CDR2 SQIVND (reference sequence). This CDR3 reads CASTATSQDRGAGELFF. The CDR3 DNA follows: TGTGCCAGTACCGCCACATCTCAGGACAGGGGGGCCGGGGAGCTGTTTTTT.

This chain uses TRBV28 with TRBJ1-5; 12 bases fit TRBD1. This CDR3 is built from 16 residues. V gave up 6 bases and J gave up 5 bases; unmatched junction bases: 8. Germline CDR1 MDHEN, CDR2 SYDVKM. The CDR3 spells CASSSAGQGADQPQHF. CDR3 bases: TGTGCCAGCAGCTCGGCGGGACAGGGGGCGGATCAGCCCCAGCATTTT.

J is TRBJ2-3 and V is TRBV5-1; 14 bases match TRBD2. V lost 9 bases to trimming and J lost 3 bases; unmatched junction nucleotides: 9. The CDR3 is made up of 16 amino acids. The V gene's germline CDR1 is SGHRS and CDR2 YFSETQ. The CDR3 DNA is TGCGCCACCCAAGGACTAGCGGGGGGATTGACAGATACGCAGTATTTT. It codes for CATQGLAGGLTDTQYF.

This clone showed up just once. The chain combines TRBV7-2 with TRBJ2-2; 12 nucleotides line up with TRBD2. V shed 4 bases and J 5 bases; nucleotides not matched to a gene: 5. The CDR3 extends over 16 amino acids. The germline gives CDR1 SGHTA, CDR2 FQGNSA. CDR3 residues: CASSSLAGGGTGELFF. In DNA form, the CDR3 reads TGTGCCAGCAGCTCACTAGCGGGAGGAGGTACCGGGGAGCTGTTTTTT.

The rearrangement links TRBV19 to TRBJ2-7; 9 bases are shared with TRBD2. Looked up from germline, CDR1 is LNHDA and CDR2 is SQIVND (reference sequence). There are 16 residues in the CDR3. Trimming took 4 bases from V and 3 from J; bases not matched to a gene: 10. CDR3 sequence: CASSRAGGPSSYEQYF. CDR3 coding DNA: TGTGCCAGTAGTAGGGCGGGAGGGCCCTCTAGCTACGAGCAGTACTTC.

The genes are TRBV19 and TRBJ2-7; maybe TRBD2 (5 bases). CDR3 length equals 13 residues. Per the germline V gene, CDR1 is LNHDA and CDR2 is SQIVND (reference sequence). Trimming took off 7 bases at V and 5 bases at J, with 15 bases between the two ends. The CDR3 here is CASTAAHGNEQYF. The DNA for the CDR3 is TGTGCCAGTACTGCGGCCCACGGGAACGAGCAGTACTTC.